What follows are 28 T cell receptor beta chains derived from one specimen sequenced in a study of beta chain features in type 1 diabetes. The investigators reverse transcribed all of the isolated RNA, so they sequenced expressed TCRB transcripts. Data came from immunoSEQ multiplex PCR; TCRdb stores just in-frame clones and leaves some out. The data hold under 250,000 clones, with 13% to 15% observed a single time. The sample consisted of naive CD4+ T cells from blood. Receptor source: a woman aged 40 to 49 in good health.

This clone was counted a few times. CDR3 protein: CASSAEASGANVLTF. The CDR3 nucleotides read TGCGCCAGCAGCGCCGAAGCTTCCGGGGCCAACGTCCTGACTTTC. This chain joins TRBV5-1 and TRBJ2-6; D is unresolved. The CDR3 runs 15 residues. V was trimmed by 4 bases and J by 4 bases, leaving 12 bases between them. Germline values: CDR1 SGHRS, CDR2 YFSETQ.

CDR3 coding DNA: TGTGCCAGCAGTACTACAGGGAGGGGTATGGTTGAAGCTTTCTTT. Its translation: CASSTTGRGMVEAFF. This chain links TRBV6-6 with TRBJ1-1; maybe TRBD1 (6 bases). The CDR3 is 15 residues long. The ends were cut back, 5 bases at V and 7 bases at J, with 20 bases in the middle. Germline lookup yields CDR1 MNHNY and CDR2 SVGAGI (reference sequence).

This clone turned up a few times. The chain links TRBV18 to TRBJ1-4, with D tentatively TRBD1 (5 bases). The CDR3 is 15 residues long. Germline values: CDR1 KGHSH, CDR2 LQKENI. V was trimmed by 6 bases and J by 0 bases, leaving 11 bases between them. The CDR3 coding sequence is TGTGCCAGCTCCCCAGGGCCCGCAACTAATGAAAAACTGTTTTTT. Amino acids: CASSPGPATNEKLFF. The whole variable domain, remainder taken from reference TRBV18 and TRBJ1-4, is NAGVMQNPRHLVRRRGQEARLRCSPMKGHSHVYWYRQLPEEGLKFMVYLQKENIIDESGMPKERFSAEFPKEGPSILRIQQVVRGDSAAYFCASSPGPATNEKLFFGSGTQLSVL.

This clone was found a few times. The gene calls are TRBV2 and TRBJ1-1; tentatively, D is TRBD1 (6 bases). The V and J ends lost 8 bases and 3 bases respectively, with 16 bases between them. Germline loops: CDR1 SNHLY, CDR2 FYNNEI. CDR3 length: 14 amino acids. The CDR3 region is CASHWTAMYTEAFF. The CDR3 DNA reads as TGTGCCAGCCACTGGACAGCTATGTACACTGAAGCTTTCTTT.

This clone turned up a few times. CDR3 bases: TGCGCCAGCAGCCAAGTAACGAGGGAGACGCAGTATTTT. Amino acids: CASSQVTRETQYF. This rearrangement joins TRBV4-3 to TRBJ2-3; D may be TRBD2 (5 bases). V was clipped by 1 base and J by 9 bases, with 11 bases between them. The CDR3 is 13 amino acids. The germline gives CDR1 LGHNA, CDR2 YSLEER.

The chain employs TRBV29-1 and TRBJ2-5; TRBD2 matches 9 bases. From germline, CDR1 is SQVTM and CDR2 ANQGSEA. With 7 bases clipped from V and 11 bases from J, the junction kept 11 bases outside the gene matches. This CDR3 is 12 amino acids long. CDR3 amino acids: CSASEGGGEQYF. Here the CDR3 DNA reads TGCAGCGCCTCGGAGGGCGGGGGGGAGCAGTACTTC. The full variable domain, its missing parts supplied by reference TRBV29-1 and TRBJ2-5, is SAVISQKPSRDICQRGTSLTIQCQVDSQVTMMFWYRQQPGQSLTLIATANQGSEATYESGFVIDKFPISRPNLTFSTLTVSNMSPEDSSIYLCSASEGGGEQYFGPGTRLLVL.

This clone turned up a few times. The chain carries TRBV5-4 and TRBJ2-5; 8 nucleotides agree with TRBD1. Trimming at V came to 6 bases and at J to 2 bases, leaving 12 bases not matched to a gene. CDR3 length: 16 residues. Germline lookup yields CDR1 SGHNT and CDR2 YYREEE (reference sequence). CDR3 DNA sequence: TGTGCCAGCACCGTAAACCCCAACAGGGGGCAAGAGACCCAGTACTTC. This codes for CASTVNPNRGQETQYF.

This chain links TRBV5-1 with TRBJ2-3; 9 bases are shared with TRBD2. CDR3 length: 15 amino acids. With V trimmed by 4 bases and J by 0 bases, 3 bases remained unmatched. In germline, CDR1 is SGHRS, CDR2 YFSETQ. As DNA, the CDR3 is TGCGCCAGCAGCCTCCTAGCGGGGAGCACAGATACGCAGTATTTT. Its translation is CASSLLAGSTDTQYF.

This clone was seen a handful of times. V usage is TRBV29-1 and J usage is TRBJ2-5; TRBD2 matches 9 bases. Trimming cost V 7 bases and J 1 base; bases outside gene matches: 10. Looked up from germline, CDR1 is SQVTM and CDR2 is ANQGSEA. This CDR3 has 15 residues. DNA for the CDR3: TGCAGCGCGTGGGGAAGCGGGGGGACCCAAGAGACCCAGTACTTC. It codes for CSAWGSGGTQETQYF.

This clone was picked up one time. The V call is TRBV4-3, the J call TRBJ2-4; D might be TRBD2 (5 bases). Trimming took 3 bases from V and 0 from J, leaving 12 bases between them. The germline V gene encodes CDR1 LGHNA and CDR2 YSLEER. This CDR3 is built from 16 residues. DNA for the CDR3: TGCGCCAGCAGCCAGGGAGCGGTTGGAGCCAAAAACATTCAGTACTTC. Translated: CASSQGAVGAKNIQYF.

CDR3 in DNA: TGTGCCAGCAGCTTAGTAACAACCTATGGCTACACCTTC. Encoded protein: CASSLVTTYGYTF. The chain couples TRBV7-9 to TRBJ1-2; no firm D call. Deletions cut 1 base from V and 4 bases from J, with 7 bases between. Per germline, CDR1 SEHNR and CDR2 FQNEAQ (reference sequence). CDR3 length: 13 amino acids.

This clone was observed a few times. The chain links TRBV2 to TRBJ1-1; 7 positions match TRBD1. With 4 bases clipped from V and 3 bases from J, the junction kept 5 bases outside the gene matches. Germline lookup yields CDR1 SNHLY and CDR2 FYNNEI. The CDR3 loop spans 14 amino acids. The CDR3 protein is CASSVITGDTEAFF. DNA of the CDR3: TGTGCCAGCAGTGTAATAACAGGGGACACTGAAGCTTTCTTT.

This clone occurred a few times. The CDR3 loop reads CASSSGVTHTGELFF. CDR3 DNA: TGTGCCAGCAGCTCCGGGGTAACTCACACCGGGGAGCTGTTTTTT. The chain links TRBV9 to TRBJ2-2; tentative D call: TRBD2 (5 bases). The CDR3 sequence is 15 residues long. Deletions cut 4 bases from V and 3 bases from J, with 13 bases between. Germline values: CDR1 SGDLS, CDR2 YYNGEE. The full variable domain, its missing parts supplied by reference TRBV9 and TRBJ2-2, is DSGVTQTPKHLITATGQRVTLRCSPRSGDLSVYWYQQSLDQGLQFLIQYYNGEERAKGNILERFSAQQFPDLHSELNLSSLELGDSALYFCASSSGVTHTGELFFGEGSRLTVL.

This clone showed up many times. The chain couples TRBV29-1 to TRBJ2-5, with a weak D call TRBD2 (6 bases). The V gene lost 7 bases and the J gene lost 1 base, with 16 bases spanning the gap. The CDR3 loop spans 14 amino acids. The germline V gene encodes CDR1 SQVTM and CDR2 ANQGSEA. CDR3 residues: CSGWWRDGQETQYF. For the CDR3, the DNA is TGCAGCGGATGGTGGAGGGACGGCCAAGAGACCCAGTACTTC.

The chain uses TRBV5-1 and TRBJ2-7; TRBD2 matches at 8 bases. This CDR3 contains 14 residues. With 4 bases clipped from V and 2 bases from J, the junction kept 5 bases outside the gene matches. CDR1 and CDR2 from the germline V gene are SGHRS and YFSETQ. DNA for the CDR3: TGCGCCAGCAGCCAGGGACTAGTTACCTACGAGCAGTACTTC. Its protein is CASSQGLVTYEQYF.

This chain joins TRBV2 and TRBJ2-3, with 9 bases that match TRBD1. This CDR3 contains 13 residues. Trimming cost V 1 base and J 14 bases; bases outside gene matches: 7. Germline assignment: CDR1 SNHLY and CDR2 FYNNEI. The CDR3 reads CASSEGEGTGLYF. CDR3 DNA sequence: TGTGCCAGCAGTGAAGGGGAGGGGACAGGGTTGTATTTT.

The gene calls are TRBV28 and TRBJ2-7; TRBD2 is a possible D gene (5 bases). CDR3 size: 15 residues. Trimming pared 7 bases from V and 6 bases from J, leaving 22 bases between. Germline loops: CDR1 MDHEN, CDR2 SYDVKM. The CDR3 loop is CASIMRAARMGEQYF. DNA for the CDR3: TGTGCCAGCATAATGAGGGCAGCACGGATGGGCGAGCAGTACTTC.

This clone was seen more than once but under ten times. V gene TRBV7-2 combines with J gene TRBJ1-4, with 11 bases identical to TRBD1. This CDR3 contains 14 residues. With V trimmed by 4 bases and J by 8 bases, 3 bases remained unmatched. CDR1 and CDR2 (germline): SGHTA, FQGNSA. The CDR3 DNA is TGTGCCAGCAGCTCGGACAGGGGGCGCGAAAAACTGTTTTTT. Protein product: CASSSDRGREKLFF.

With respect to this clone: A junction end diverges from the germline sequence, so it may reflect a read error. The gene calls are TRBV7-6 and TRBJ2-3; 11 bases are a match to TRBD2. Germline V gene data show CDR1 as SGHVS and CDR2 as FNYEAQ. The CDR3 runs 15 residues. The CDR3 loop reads CASTLAGGSTDTQYF. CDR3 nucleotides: TGTGCCAGCACCTTAGCGGGGGGGAGCACAGATACGCAGTATTTT.

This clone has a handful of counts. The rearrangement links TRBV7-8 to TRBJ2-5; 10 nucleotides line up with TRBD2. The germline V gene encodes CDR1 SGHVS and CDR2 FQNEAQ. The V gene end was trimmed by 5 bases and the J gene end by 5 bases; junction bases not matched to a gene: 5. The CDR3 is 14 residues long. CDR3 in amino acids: CASSEGTSVETQYF. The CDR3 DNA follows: TGTGCCAGCAGCGAAGGGACTAGCGTCGAGACCCAGTACTTC.

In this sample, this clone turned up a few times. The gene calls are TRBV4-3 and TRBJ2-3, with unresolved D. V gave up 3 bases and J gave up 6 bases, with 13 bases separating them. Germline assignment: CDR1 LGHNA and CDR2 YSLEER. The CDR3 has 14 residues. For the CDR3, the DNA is TGCGCCAGCAGCCAGTTACCCCAGGCCGATACGCAGTATTTT. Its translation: CASSQLPQADTQYF.

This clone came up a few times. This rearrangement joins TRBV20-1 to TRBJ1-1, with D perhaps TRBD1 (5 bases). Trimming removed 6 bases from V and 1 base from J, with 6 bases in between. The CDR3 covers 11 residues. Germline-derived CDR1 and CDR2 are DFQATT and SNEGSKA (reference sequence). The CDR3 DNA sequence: TGCAGTGCGACAGAGAACACTGAAGCTTTCTTT. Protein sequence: CSATENTEAFF.

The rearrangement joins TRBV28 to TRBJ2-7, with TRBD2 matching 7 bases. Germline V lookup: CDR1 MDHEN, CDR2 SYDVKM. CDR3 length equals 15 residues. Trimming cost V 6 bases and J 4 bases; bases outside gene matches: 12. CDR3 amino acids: CASRPGTTWSYEQYF. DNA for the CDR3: TGTGCCAGCAGGCCGGGGACTACCTGGTCGTACGAGCAGTACTTC. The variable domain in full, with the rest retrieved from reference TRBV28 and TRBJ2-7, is DVKVTQSSRYLVKRTGEKVFLECVQDMDHENMFWYRQDPGLGLRLIYFSYDVKMKEKGDIPEGYSVSREKKERFSLILESASTNQTSMYLCASRPGTTWSYEQYFGPGTRLTVT.

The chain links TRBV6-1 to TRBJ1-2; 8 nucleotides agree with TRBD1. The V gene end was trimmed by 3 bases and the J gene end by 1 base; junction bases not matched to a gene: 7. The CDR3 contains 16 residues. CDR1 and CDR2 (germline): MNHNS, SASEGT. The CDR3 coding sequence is TGTGCCAGCAGTGAGCCCCAGGGGGCTGGTAACTATGGCTACACCTTC. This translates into CASSEPQGAGNYGYTF.

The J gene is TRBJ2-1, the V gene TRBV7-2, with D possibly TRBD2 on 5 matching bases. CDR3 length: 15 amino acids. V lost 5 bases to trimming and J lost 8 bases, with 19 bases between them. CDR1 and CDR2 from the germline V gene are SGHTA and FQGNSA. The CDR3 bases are TGTGCCAGCAGCGGCCGACGGACTGCAAGGCATGAGCAGTTCTTC. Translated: CASSGRRTARHEQFF.

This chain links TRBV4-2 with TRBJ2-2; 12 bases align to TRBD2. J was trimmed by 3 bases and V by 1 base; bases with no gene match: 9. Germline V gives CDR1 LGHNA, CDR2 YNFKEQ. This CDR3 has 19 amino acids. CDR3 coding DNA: TGTGCCAGCAGCCAAGTACTGGCTAGCGGGGGGGCCGACACCGGGGAGCTGTTTTTT. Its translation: CASSQVLASGGADTGELFF.

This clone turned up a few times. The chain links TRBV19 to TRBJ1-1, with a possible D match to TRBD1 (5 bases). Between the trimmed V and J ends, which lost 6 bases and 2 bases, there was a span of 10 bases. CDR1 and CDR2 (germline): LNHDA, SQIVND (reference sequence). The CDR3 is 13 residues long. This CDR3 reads CASRDNQNTEAFF. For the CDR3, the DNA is TGTGCCAGTAGGGACAACCAAAACACTGAAGCTTTCTTT. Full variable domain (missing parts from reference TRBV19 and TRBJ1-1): DGGITQSPKYLFRKEGQNVTLSCEQNLNHDAMYWYRQDPGQGLRLIYYSQIVNDFQKGDIAEGYSVSREKKESFPLTVTSAQKNPTAFYLCASRDNQNTEAFFGQGTRLTVV.

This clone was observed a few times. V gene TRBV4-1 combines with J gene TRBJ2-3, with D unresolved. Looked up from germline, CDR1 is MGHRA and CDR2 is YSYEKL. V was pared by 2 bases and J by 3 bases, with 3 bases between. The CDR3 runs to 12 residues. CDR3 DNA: TGCGCCAGCAGCCAACCGACAGATACGCAGTATTTT. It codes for CASSQPTDTQYF.